This T cell receptor (beta chain) was found in a study of T cell responses to AZD1222 COVID-19 vaccine. The table came from immunoSEQ multiplex PCR; TCRdb's copy has only in-frame clones and leaves some out. The sample lists 130,000 or so clones, approximately 90% occurring once. Material: peripheral blood, obtained on day 0 of AZD1222 vaccination. The sequence was collected from an adult in good health.

The CDR3 DNA reads as TGTGCCAGCGGTATCTCCGGGGCGGGCCCACAACAAGAGACCCAGTACTTC. It codes for CASGISGAGPQQETQYF. The chain is built from TRBV9 and TRBJ2-5; perhaps D is TRBD1 or TRBD2 (5 bases each). The CDR3 sequence is 17 residues long. The ends were cut back, 7 bases at V and 2 bases at J, with 24 bases in the middle. CDR1 SGDLS and CDR2 YYNGEE come from the germline V gene.